At least ten counts were recorded for the clone carrying this T cell receptor (beta chain). Its antigen is not known. A universal primer site arose from template switching, and cDNA bore unique molecular identifiers. One entry per CDR3 protein, called by TCRdb with MiXCR from the 5' RACE reads. The sample has approximately 470,000 distinct CDR3 sequences; 12% to 15% are singletons. The data stem from a study of identical twins. Study results and limitations: Part of the zero-insertion signal could reflect confounding by invariant MAIT and iNKT cells. Insertions were fewer in abundant cord blood beta clonotypes, whereas memory repertoires showed none of this pattern. Out-of-frame alpha sequences common to twins exhibited a surplus of low generation probability.

After removal of 0 bases from V and 0 bases from J, the junction contained 8 bases not matched to a gene. The CDR3 is made up of 18 amino acids. Germline CDR1 and CDR2: SGHNT and YYREEE (reference sequence). The same sample was also studied in work on yellow fever vaccine responses in identical twins.

The chain couples TRBV5-4 to TRBJ2-1, with 8 positions matching TRBD2. The clonotype was recovered from a woman younger than 30 in good health. The sequenced sample consisted of CD4+ T cells sorted from blood. The CDR3 nucleotides are TGTGCCAGCAGCTTGGACGGTTTAGCGGGGATCTCCTACAATGAGCAGTTCTTC. Amino acids: CASSLDGLAGISYNEQFF.